A selection of T cell receptor beta chains follows, all from one sample in a study of T cell responses to AZD1222 COVID-19 vaccine. The repertoire was sequenced with immunoSEQ multiplex PCR; TCRdb's copy has only in-frame clones and lacks some. The sample has approximately 140,000 clones, 85% to 95% seen once; the top ten hold roughly 4.9%. The sequencing used peripheral blood, collected on day 0 of AZD1222 vaccination. The receptors were gathered from an adult in good health. Both conserved end residues are part of each CDR3. D genes are given only for firm matches. Expanded clones get a size class; other rows say once, few or many, or leave the size out.

d_call j_call v_call clone_size cdr3_aa cdr3_nt
TRBD1 TRBJ1-6 TRBV14 NA CASSQLTGLGNSPLHF TGTGCCAGCAGCCAACTGACAGGGCTCGGTAATTCACCCCTCCACTTT
NA TRBJ2-2 TRBV7-9 NA CAAEERGELFF TGTGCCGCGGAAGAGAGGGGGGAGCTGTTTTTT
NA TRBJ2-7 TRBV6-5 NA CASRSGARDEQYF TGTGCCAGCAGGTCGGGGGCTAGGGACGAGCAGTACTTC
NA TRBJ2-1 TRBV18 NA CASSIDNEQFF TGTGCCAGCTCAATAGACAATGAGCAGTTCTTC
TRBD1 TRBJ2-2 TRBV5-5 NA CASSRDRAGELFF TGTGCCAGCAGTCGGGACAGGGCCGGGGAGCTGTTTTTT
NA TRBJ2-2 TRBV12-5 NA CASGSPRQGRTGELFF TGTGCTAGTGGTTCCCCCCGGCAGGGGAGGACCGGGGAGCTGTTTTTT
NA TRBJ1-5 TRBV19 once CASSRGLSNQPQHF TGTGCCAGTAGTAGGGGACTTAGCAATCAGCCCCAGCATTTT
NA TRBJ1-3 TRBV6-5 NA CASSPGVSGNTIYF TGTGCCAGCAGTCCCGGCGTCTCCGGAAACACCATATATTTT
NA TRBJ2-5 TRBV27 NA CASTERGTQYF TGTGCCAGTACGGAAAGGGGGACCCAGTACTTC
NA TRBJ2-7 TRBV6-6 NA CASTQGADYYEQYF TGTGCCAGCACCCAAGGAGCGGATTACTACGAGCAGTACTTC
NA TRBJ1-2 TRBV7-9 NA CASSLDREGYTF TGTGCCAGCAGCTTAGACAGGGAAGGCTACACCTTC
TRBD2 TRBJ2-3 TRBV19 NA CASSKTREEVTDTQYF TGTGCCAGTAGTAAAACCCGGGAGGAGGTCACAGATACGCAGTATTTT
NA TRBJ1-3 TRBV2 NA CASSGDERDTIYF TGTGCCAGCAGTGGGGACGAGAGGGACACCATATATTTT
NA TRBJ2-2 TRBV21-1 NA CASSKQNTPQTGELFF TGTGCCAGCAGCAAACAAAATACCCCCCAAACCGGGGAGCTGTTTTTT
NA TRBJ2-6 TRBV5-4 NA CASSLFGANVLTF TGTGCCAGCAGCTTGTTTGGGGCCAACGTCCTGACTTTC
NA TRBJ2-7 TRBV3-1/TRBV3-2 NA CASSQEARGSSYEQYF TGTGCCAGCAGCCAAGAGGCGAGAGGCAGCTCCTACGAGCAGTACTTC
TRBD2 TRBJ2-7 TRBV4-3 NA CASSQGRTSGGEQYF TGCGCCAGCAGCCAAGGGAGGACTAGCGGGGGCGAGCAGTACTTC
TRBD2 TRBJ2-5 TRBV5-4 NA CASSGQRGDGGQETQYF TGTGCCAGCAGCGGCCAGCGGGGGGATGGCGGACAAGAGACCCAGTACTTC
NA TRBJ1-1 TRBV27 NA CASSLSHSEGAEAFF TGTGCCAGCAGTTTATCCCACTCGGAAGGCGCTGAAGCTTTCTTT
TRBD1 TRBJ1-2 TRBV7-2 NA CASSARQGLGSGYTF TGTGCCAGCAGCGCCAGACAGGGGCTGGGCAGTGGCTACACCTTC
NA TRBJ1-1 TRBV6-5 once CASRDLGSGNTEAFF TGTGCCAGCAGGGACCTAGGATCGGGGAACACTGAAGCTTTCTTT
NA TRBJ2-4 TRBV14 NA CASSFRDGLAKNIQYF TGTGCCAGCAGCTTTAGGGACGGTTTAGCCAAAAACATTCAGTACTTC
NA TRBJ1-2 TRBV10-2 NA CASSEFRGVNGYTF TGCGCCAGCAGTGAGTTCAGGGGCGTTAATGGCTACACCTTC
NA TRBJ2-6 TRBV7-2 NA CASRRRAVGANVLTF TGTGCCAGCAGGAGGAGGGCAGTTGGGGCCAACGTCCTGACTTTC
NA TRBJ1-5 TRBV6-2/TRBV6-3 NA CASSGRGGGNQPQHF TGTGCCAGCAGTGGCCGGGGGGGAGGCAATCAGCCCCAGCATTTT
NA TRBJ2-4 TRBV25-1 NA CASSEWDWENIQYF TGTGCCAGCAGTGAATGGGACTGGGAAAACATTCAGTACTTC
NA TRBJ2-1 TRBV6-2/TRBV6-3 NA CASSRLGPSYNEQFF TGTGCCAGCAGTCGCTTAGGTCCCTCCTACAATGAGCAGTTCTTC
NA TRBJ1-4 TRBV7-9 NA CASSPPGGAANEKLFF TGTGCCAGCAGCCCCCCGGGGGGAGCGGCTAATGAAAAACTGTTTTTT
TRBD1 TRBJ1-1 TRBV2 NA CASSEGRTGPNTEAFF TGTGCCAGCAGTGAGGGAAGGACAGGACCTAACACTGAAGCTTTCTTT
NA TRBJ2-7 TRBV18 NA CASSPKIPEQYF TGTGCCAGCTCCCCGAAAATCCCCGAGCAGTACTTC
NA TRBJ2-5 TRBV7-2 NA CASSGTFQETQYF TGTGCCAGCAGCGGGACGTTTCAAGAGACCCAGTACTTC
NA TRBJ1-1 TRBV7-9 NA CASSLFLTEAFF TGTGCCAGCAGCCTCTTCTTAACTGAAGCTTTCTTT
NA TRBJ1-4 TRBV11-3 NA CASSDGPGAVGEKLFF TGTGCCAGCAGCGATGGCCCAGGAGCGGTGGGTGAAAAACTGTTTTTT
TRBD1 TRBJ1-5 TRBV6-5 NA CASALETGIHQPQHF TGTGCCAGCGCCTTAGAGACAGGGATACACCAGCCCCAGCATTTT
TRBD2 TRBJ2-7 TRBV19 once CASSLASGSLYEQYF TGTGCCAGTAGTTTGGCTAGCGGGAGTCTCTACGAGCAGTACTTC
TRBD1 TRBJ2-1 TRBV2 NA CASRSGTGNNEQFF TGTGCCAGCAGATCCGGGACAGGGAACAATGAGCAGTTCTTC
NA TRBJ1-3 TRBV3-1/TRBV3-2 NA CASSQGMGTIYF TGTGCCAGCAGCCAAGGGATGGGCACCATATATTTT
NA TRBJ2-3 TRBV7-9 once CASSLQVQGDTQYF TGTGCCAGCAGCTTACAGGTCCAGGGGGATACGCAGTATTTT
NA TRBJ1-6 TRBV19 NA CASSMARNSPLHF TGTGCCAGTAGTATGGCCAGGAATTCACCCCTCCACTTT
TRBD1 TRBJ1-5 TRBV19 NA CASSYQGGSNQPQHF TGTGCCAGTAGCTATCAGGGGGGAAGCAATCAGCCCCAGCATTTT
NA TRBJ2-7 TRBV6-1 NA CASSEDRFSYEQYF TGTGCCAGCAGTGAAGACAGGTTTTCCTACGAGCAGTACTTC
NA TRBJ2-7 TRBV6-6 NA CASSYSTPAEIWEQYF TGTGCCAGCAGTTACTCGACCCCAGCGGAGATATGGGAGCAGTACTTC
NA TRBJ2-7 TRBV5-1 NA CASSLVGSIYEQYF TGCGCCAGCAGCTTGGTAGGCTCAATCTACGAGCAGTACTTC
NA TRBJ2-7 TRBV19 NA CASSDRRVHEQYF TGTGCCAGTAGTGACCGGAGGGTTCACGAGCAGTACTTC
TRBD1 TRBJ1-2 TRBV27 NA CASRGTGRGGYTF TGTGCCAGTAGAGGGACAGGGCGTGGTGGCTACACCTTC
TRBD2 TRBJ2-5 TRBV2 NA CATSLAGGPKIQETQYF TGTGCCACCTCTCTAGCGGGGGGCCCCAAGATCCAAGAGACCCAGTACTTC
TRBD1 TRBJ1-2 TRBV19 NA CASSIVSQGAYYGYTF TGTGCCAGTAGTATAGTCTCACAGGGGGCATACTATGGCTACACCTTC
NA TRBJ2-7 TRBV2 NA CAGQADSLSYEQYF TGTGCCGGCCAGGCTGATTCGCTATCCTACGAGCAGTACTTC
TRBD2 TRBJ2-3 TRBV13 NA CASSLAGGGNTQYF TGTGCCAGCAGCTTAGCGGGGGGAGGAAATACGCAGTATTTT
TRBD1 TRBJ1-3 TRBV6-6 NA CASRSGGRGNTIYF TGTGCCAGCAGATCAGGGGGTAGGGGAAACACCATATATTTT
NA TRBJ2-7 TRBV7-6 NA CASSLGTRPGSEQYF TGTGCCAGCAGCTTAGGTACAAGGCCCGGCAGCGAGCAGTACTTC
TRBD2 TRBJ2-5 TRBV3-1/TRBV3-2 NA CASSPWTSGGAWQETQYF TGTGCCAGCAGCCCCTGGACTAGCGGGGGGGCCTGGCAAGAGACCCAGTACTTC
TRBD1 TRBJ2-2 TRBV7-3 NA CASSETGGEAGELFF TGTGCCAGCAGCGAGACAGGGGGCGAAGCCGGGGAGCTGTTTTTT
NA TRBJ2-2 TRBV19 NA CASSPDRQATGELFF TGTGCCAGTAGCCCCGACCGACAGGCCACCGGGGAGCTGTTTTTT
TRBD1 TRBJ2-5 TRBV5-1 NA CASSLSRGIQETQYF TGCGCCAGCAGCTTGTCCAGGGGGATCCAAGAGACCCAGTACTTC